This T cell receptor (beta chain) was identified during a study of blood T cell repertoires in COVID-19. About the research overall: The samples span acute and convalescent COVID-19 from the United States, Italy and Spain. From T cells, B-cell-depleted T cells, or PBMCs came the material, which was cDNA or gDNA.

The authors' processing: By means of reference gene primer amplification, nucleated cell counts were estimated. Clones were read by immunoSEQ multiplex PCR, and TCRdb kept only the in-frame ones, dropping some. V, J and clone size derive from that table, while D and trimming were established from the DNA sequence. There are approximately 140,000 clones in the sample; around 87% occur only once, and 13% lies in the top ten. The specimen sequenced was peripheral blood. This clonotype originated in a man younger than 30 with COVID-19, enrolled during active disease.

Here the CDR3 reads CASNRSSTDTQYF. Here the CDR3 DNA reads TGTGCCAGCAATCGAAGCAGCACAGATACGCAGTATTTT. The chain combines TRBV2 with TRBJ2-3; D not certain. Trimming took 7 bases from V and 0 from J, leaving 8 bases between them. CDR3 size: 13 residues. Germline V CDR1 and CDR2: SNHLY, FYNNEI.